Below are 31 T cell receptor beta chains sequenced from a single sample in a study of cytomegalovirus exposure and HLA in healthy donors. The table came from immunoSEQ multiplex PCR; TCRdb's copy has only in-frame clones and leaves some out. The sample has just over 65,000 clones, about 97% seen once; the top ten hold about 1.5%. Sequencing was carried out using PBMCs. Every receptor here comes from a woman between 18 and 29 years old in good health and CMV-seropositive.

The chain carries TRBV28 and TRBJ1-1; TRBD1 agrees at 7 bases. J was trimmed by 0 bases and V by 4 bases; bases with no gene match: 5. Germline V CDR1 and CDR2: MDHEN, SYDVKM. CDR3 length: 15 residues. The CDR3 sequence: CASSSEGGVNTEAFF. The CDR3 DNA follows: TGTGCCAGCAGTTCTGAAGGGGGCGTGAACACTGAAGCTTTCTTT.

This sequence joins TRBV10-3 and TRBJ1-4, with D perhaps TRBD1 (5 bases). Germline V gene sequence: CDR1 ENHRY, CDR2 SYGVKD. V was pared by 2 bases and J by 8 bases, with 12 bases between. The CDR3 is made up of 14 amino acids. This chain's CDR3 is CAISEGAEGEKLFF. As DNA, the CDR3 is TGTGCCATCAGTGAGGGGGCGGAAGGGGAAAAACTGTTTTTT.

The chain carries TRBV27 and TRBJ2-7; D is perhaps TRBD1 (5 bases). V was trimmed by 11 bases and J by 2 bases, leaving 13 bases between them. Germline-derived CDR1 and CDR2 are MNHEY and SMNVEV (reference sequence). This CDR3 region has 12 residues. This CDR3 is CASQDGTYEQYF. CDR3 bases: TGTGCCTCACAGGACGGTACCTACGAGCAGTACTTC.

The genes are TRBV6-5 and TRBJ1-1; a possible D gene is TRBD1 (5 bases). Trimming shortened V by 0 bases and J by 11 bases, and 13 bases separated the two germline ends. CDR3 length: 13 residues. Per germline, CDR1 MNHEY and CDR2 SVGAGI. Here the CDR3 DNA reads TGTGCCAGCAGTTACTCGACCGGGGGTTGGGCTTTCTTT. It is translated as CASSYSTGGWAFF.

This sequence joins TRBV10-2 and TRBJ2-7; 8 nucleotides match TRBD2. The CDR3 runs 13 residues. J was trimmed by 2 bases and V by 7 bases; bases with no gene match: 4. CDR1 WSHSY and CDR2 SAAADI come from the germline V gene. The CDR3 DNA sequence: TGCGCCAGCAAAGGGCGGGAGGCCTACGAGCAGTACTTC. Translated: CASKGREAYEQYF.

The genes are TRBV30 and TRBJ1-1, with no clear D. The germline V gene has CDR1 GTSNPN and CDR2 SVGIG (reference sequence). There are 10 residues in the CDR3. The V gene lost 5 bases and the J gene lost 6 bases, with 7 bases spanning the gap. CDR3 nucleotide sequence: TGTGCCTGGTCGAGGGCTGAAGCTTTCTTT. It translates to CAWSRAEAFF.

V is TRBV6-5 and J is TRBJ2-1; weak D call: TRBD2 (6 bases). This CDR3 has 15 residues. CDR1 and CDR2 from the germline V gene are MNHEY and SVGAGI. V lost 5 bases, J lost 0 bases, and 11 bases lay in between. The chain's CDR3 is CASSTLADSYNEQFF. The CDR3 DNA follows: TGTGCCAGCAGTACGTTAGCGGACTCCTACAATGAGCAGTTCTTC.

This chain connects TRBV6-5 to TRBJ2-7; TRBD2 is a possible D gene (6 bases). CDR1 MNHEY and CDR2 SVGAGI come from the germline V gene. V was trimmed by 6 bases and J by 6 bases, leaving 9 bases between them. The CDR3 spans 11 residues. CDR3 in amino acids: CASRSSGEQYF. The CDR3 DNA sequence: TGTGCCAGCAGGAGTAGCGGCGAGCAGTACTTC.

The chain links TRBV7-2 to TRBJ2-1, with D tentatively TRBD2 (5 bases). Germline lookup yields CDR1 SGHTA and CDR2 FQGNSA. V lost 5 bases and J 4 bases, leaving 12 bases between the germline ends. The CDR3 covers 14 residues. CDR3 protein: CASSPAEWYNEQFF. The CDR3 nucleotides are TGTGCCAGCAGCCCAGCGGAGTGGTACAATGAGCAGTTCTTC. The entire variable domain, with the rest obtained from reference TRBV7-2 and TRBJ2-1, is as follows: GAGVSQSPSNKVTEKGKDVELRCDPISGHTALYWYRQSLGQGLEFLIYFQGNSAPDKSGLPSDRFSAERTGGSVSTLTIQRTQQEDSAVYLCASSPAEWYNEQFFGPGTRLTVL.

This chain connects TRBV28 to TRBJ1-5; tentatively, D is TRBD1 (5 bases). The V gene's germline CDR1 is MDHEN and CDR2 SYDVKM. CDR3 length equals 16 residues. The V end lost 7 bases, the J end lost 2 bases, and 18 bases lay between the germline ends. CDR3 nucleotides: TGTGCCAGCACGGGGGGACGGCTAAGGGGCAATCAGCCCCAGCATTTT. Protein: CASTGGRLRGNQPQHF.

With regard to this clone: This CDR3 is also generated by other DNA sequences in the sample. This rearrangement joins TRBV6-5 to TRBJ2-2; 7 bases fit TRBD2. Germline V gives CDR1 MNHEY, CDR2 SVGAGI. This CDR3 has 13 amino acids. V shed 8 bases, J shed 6 bases, and the junction held 6 bases outside the gene matches. The CDR3 DNA is TGTGCCAGCCGCGACCGGGGGGCCGGGGAGCTGTTTTTT. It specifies CASRDRGAGELFF.

The V gene is TRBV30, the J gene TRBJ2-2; a possible D gene is TRBD2 (7 bases). The CDR3 spans 15 residues. Germline V gives CDR1 GTSNPN, CDR2 SVGIG (reference sequence). The V end lost 5 bases, the J end lost 2 bases, and 15 bases lay between the germline ends. CDR3 amino acids: CAWGGAFLNTGELFF. CDR3 coding DNA: TGTGCCTGGGGGGGGGCTTTCTTAAACACCGGGGAGCTGTTTTTT.

The V and J genes are TRBV4-1 and TRBJ2-7; 9 nucleotides match TRBD2. Germline lookup yields CDR1 MGHRA and CDR2 YSYEKL. The CDR3 consists of 17 residues. Trimming at V came to 0 bases and at J to 0 bases, leaving 6 bases not matched to a gene. CDR3 amino acids: CASSQEPLSGSSYEQYF. The CDR3, as DNA: TGCGCCAGCAGCCAAGAGCCACTTAGCGGGAGCTCCTACGAGCAGTACTTC.

The DNA of the CDR3 is TGTGCCAGCACGGGACTCGCGAACACCGGGGAGCTGTTTTTT. Its protein product is CASTGLANTGELFF. The chain employs TRBV2 and TRBJ2-2; maybe TRBD2 (6 bases). V lost 7 bases and J 0 bases, leaving 9 bases between the germline ends. The length of the CDR3 is 14 residues. Germline values: CDR1 SNHLY, CDR2 FYNNEI. The full variable domain, in which reference TRBV2 and TRBJ2-2 provide the parts outside the CDR3, is EPEVTQTPSHQVTQMGQEVILRCVPISNHLYFYWYRQILGQKVEFLVSFYNNEISEKSEIFDDQFSVERPDGSNFTLKIRSTKLEDSAMYFCASTGLANTGELFFGEGSRLTVL.

The rearrangement joins TRBV7-2 to TRBJ2-2, with D possibly being TRBD2 (6 bases). Germline CDR1 is SGHTA and CDR2 is FQGNSA. The CDR3 is made up of 13 amino acids. With 10 bases removed from V and 2 bases from J, the gap between germline ends came to 11 bases. The CDR3 sequence: CANGGLNTGELFF. In nucleotides, the CDR3 is TGTGCCAACGGGGGACTTAACACCGGGGAGCTGTTTTTT.

CDR3: CASSLPGGTDTQYF. DNA for the CDR3: TGTGCCAGCAGCTTGCCGGGTGGCACAGATACGCAGTATTTT. The chain recombines TRBV7-8 with TRBJ2-3; the D is unclear. The CDR3 is 14 amino acids. Germline loops: CDR1 SGHVS, CDR2 FQNEAQ. The V end was cut by 3 bases, the J end by 1 base, with 8 bases between.

This chain connects TRBV7-6 to TRBJ2-7, with 8 bases aligning to TRBD1. The germline gives CDR1 SGHVS, CDR2 FNYEAQ. There are 13 residues in the CDR3. Losses at the gene ends were 5 bases for V and 7 bases for J; bases not matched to a gene: 7. The CDR3 DNA reads TGTGCCAGCAGCGGCGGGGACAGGTGGGAGCAGTACTTC. This encodes CASSGGDRWEQYF.

V is TRBV2 and J is TRBJ1-1; D gene ambiguous. V dropped 6 bases and J dropped 1 base, with 21 bases sitting between them. The germline gives CDR1 SNHLY, CDR2 FYNNEI. The CDR3 spans 17 residues. The CDR3 DNA reads as TGTGCCAGCAGGAGGAGGGTCAGCGGAGGAAAGAACACTGAAGCTTTCTTT. It translates to CASRRRVSGGKNTEAFF.

The rearrangement links TRBV5-4 to TRBJ2-7; 7 nucleotides agree with TRBD2. The J segment lost 6 bases and the V segment lost 0 bases, leaving 9 bases of the junction unmatched. Germline loops: CDR1 SGHNT, CDR2 YYREEE (reference sequence). This CDR3 is built from 15 residues. The DNA of the CDR3 is TGTGCCAGCAGCTTGGTAACGGGAGGAGGCGGCGAGCAGTACTTC. Its translation is CASSLVTGGGGEQYF.

The chain uses TRBV5-1 and TRBJ2-7, with 11 bases lining up with TRBD2. This CDR3 spans 15 amino acids. The V gene's germline CDR1 is SGHRS and CDR2 YFSETQ. Trimming took 4 bases from V and 2 from J; bases not matched to a gene: 5. The CDR3 here is CASSPSSGRTYEQYF. The CDR3 bases are TGCGCCAGCAGCCCGTCTAGCGGGAGGACCTACGAGCAGTACTTC.

Here the CDR3 DNA reads TGTGCCAGTAGGGGACAGGGAGGAGAGGGCTACACCTTC. Protein product: CASRGQGGEGYTF. This chain links TRBV19 with TRBJ1-2; 9 bases line up with TRBD1. Per the germline V gene, CDR1 is LNHDA and CDR2 is SQIVND (reference sequence). J gave up 8 bases and V 6 bases, and 7 bases lay outside the gene matches. This CDR3 spans 13 amino acids.

The chain has TRBV7-9 and TRBJ2-2; D is possibly TRBD2 (5 bases). CDR1 is SEHNR, CDR2 FQNEAQ, per germline (reference sequence). The CDR3 loop spans 15 amino acids. With 5 bases removed from V and 6 bases from J, the gap between germline ends came to 16 bases. CDR3 loop: CASSKLVGGAGELFF. As DNA, the CDR3 is TGTGCCAGCAGCAAACTAGTGGGTGGGGCCGGGGAGCTGTTTTTT.

The chain recombines TRBV25-1 with TRBJ1-1; no reliable D call. With 0 bases removed from V and 6 bases from J, the gap between germline ends came to 11 bases. CDR1 and CDR2 from the germline V gene are MGHDK and SYGVNS. This CDR3 is 14 amino acids long. The CDR3 protein is CASSEYNEFAEAFF. In nucleotides, the CDR3 is TGTGCCAGCAGTGAATATAACGAGTTCGCTGAAGCTTTCTTT.

The CDR3 spells CASSPGTSGRAGELFF. For the CDR3, the DNA is TGTGCCAGTAGTCCCGGGACTAGCGGGAGGGCCGGGGAGCTGTTTTTT. The V and J genes are TRBV19 and TRBJ2-2, with 16 bases identical to TRBD2. The V gene's germline CDR1 is LNHDA and CDR2 SQIVND (reference sequence). The CDR3 extends over 16 amino acids. Trimming removed 5 bases from V and 6 bases from J; junction bases left unmatched: 3. Drawing the rest from reference TRBV19 and TRBJ2-2, the complete variable domain is DGGITQSPKYLFRKEGQNVTLSCEQNLNHDAMYWYRQDPGQGLRLIYYSQIVNDFQKGDIAEGYSVSREKKESFPLTVTSAQKNPTAFYLCASSPGTSGRAGELFFGEGSRLTVL.

The J gene is TRBJ2-1, the V gene TRBV6-4; 8 nucleotides line up with TRBD2. Per germline, CDR1 MRHNA and CDR2 SNTAGT. The CDR3 is 15 amino acids. J was trimmed by 7 bases and V by 3 bases; bases with no gene match: 8. CDR3 residues: CASSDGQRERNEQFF. CDR3 nucleotides: TGTGCCAGCAGTGATGGCCAGCGGGAGAGGAATGAGCAGTTCTTC.

This sequence joins TRBV4-1 and TRBJ2-2, with 7 nucleotides matching TRBD1. Germline lookup yields CDR1 MGHRA and CDR2 YSYEKL. V lost 3 bases, J lost 1 base, and 5 bases stayed unmatched. This CDR3 comprises 16 residues. Here the CDR3 reads CASSQPYRGNTGELFF. CDR3 bases: TGCGCCAGCAGCCAGCCATACAGGGGGAACACCGGGGAGCTGTTTTTT.

The rearrangement links TRBV11-2 to TRBJ1-1; possibly TRBD1 for D (6 bases). This CDR3 is 17 amino acids long. Trimming removed 2 bases from V and 4 bases from J, with 20 bases in between. Germline V lookup: CDR1 SGHAT, CDR2 FQNNGV. CDR3 in DNA: TGTGCCAGCAGCTTAAGGCTGATAGGCCAGGGGACCACTGAAGCTTTCTTT. Translation gives CASSLRLIGQGTTEAFF.

The gene calls are TRBV29-1 and TRBJ2-1; TRBD1 matches 7 bases. This CDR3 has 13 amino acids. Trimming at V came to 7 bases and at J to 7 bases, leaving 10 bases not matched to a gene. Per germline, CDR1 SQVTM and CDR2 ANQGSEA. The CDR3 region has the DNA TGCAGCGGATCCGGGACAGTGCTTAATGAGCAGTTCTTC. It codes for CSGSGTVLNEQFF.

As for this clone: In the same sample, other DNA sequences code for this CDR3. V usage is TRBV29-1 and J usage is TRBJ2-3; 11 bases agree with TRBD2. CDR1 and CDR2 from the germline V gene are SQVTM and ANQGSEA. The trim removed 5 bases at V and 0 bases at J, leaving 4 bases unmatched. This CDR3 region has 15 residues. For the CDR3, the DNA is TGCAGCGTTCTTGGGACTAGCGGTAGCACAGATACGCAGTATTTT. As protein: CSVLGTSGSTDTQYF.

This clone was found once. The chain employs TRBV11-3 and TRBJ2-5; 8 positions agree with TRBD2. The germline gives CDR1 SGHNT, CDR2 YENEEA. The CDR3 loop spans 16 amino acids. J lost 3 bases, V lost 3 bases, and 9 bases had no gene match. This CDR3 is CASSLTTPAGEETQYF. In nucleotides, the CDR3 is TGTGCCAGCAGCTTGACGACCCCAGCGGGAGAAGAGACCCAGTACTTC. Complete variable domain (other parts from reference TRBV11-3 and TRBJ2-5): EAGVVQSPRYKIIEKKQPVAFWCNPISGHNTLYWYLQNLGQGPELLIRYENEEAVDDSQLPKDRFSAERLKGVDSTLKIQPAELGDSAVYLCASSLTTPAGEETQYFGPGTRLLVL.

Only a few counts were recorded for this clone. The CDR3 sequence: CASSLASSYEQYF. The DNA for the CDR3 is TGTGCCAGCAGCTTAGCTAGCTCCTACGAGCAGTACTTC. The V gene is TRBV7-8, the J gene TRBJ2-7; no definite D call. V lost 0 bases and J lost 0, with 3 bases in between. CDR1 is SGHVS, CDR2 FQNEAQ, per germline. The CDR3 covers 13 residues.